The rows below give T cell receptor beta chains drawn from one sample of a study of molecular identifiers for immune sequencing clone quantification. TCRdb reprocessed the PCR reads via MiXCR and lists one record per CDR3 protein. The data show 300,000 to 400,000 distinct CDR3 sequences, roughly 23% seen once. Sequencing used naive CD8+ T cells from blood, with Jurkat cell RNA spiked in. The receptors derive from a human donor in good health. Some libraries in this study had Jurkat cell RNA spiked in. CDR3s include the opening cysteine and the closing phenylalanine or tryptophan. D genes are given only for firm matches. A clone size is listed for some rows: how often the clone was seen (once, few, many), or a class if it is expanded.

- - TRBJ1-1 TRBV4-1 TGCGCCAGCAGCCAAGACCAGGGCACTGAAGCTTTCTTT CASSQDQGTEAFF
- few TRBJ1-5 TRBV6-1 TGTGCCAGCAGTGAATCTTCTAGAAACCAGGTTCTGAATCAGCCCCAGCATTTT CASSESSRNQVLNQPQHF
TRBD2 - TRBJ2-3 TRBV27 TGTGCCAGCAGTTTATCTGCGGGGGGGCCTTTGCAGTATTTT CASSLSAGGPLQYF
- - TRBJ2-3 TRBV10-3 TGTGCCATCAGTGAGGACTACACAGATACGCAGTATTTT CAISEDYTDTQYF
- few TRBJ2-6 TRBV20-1 TGCAGTGCTAGGGTGACAGCCGCGAAAACAACTATCATAGCTGGGGCCAACGTCCTGACTTTC CSARVTAAKTTIIAGANVLTF
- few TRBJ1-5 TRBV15 TGTGCCACCAGTCACGGGTCCCAGTTTTATCAGCCCCAGCATTTT CATSHGSQFYQPQHF
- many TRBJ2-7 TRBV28 TGTGCCAGCGGGTTGAGCTACGAGCAGTACTTC CASGLSYEQYF
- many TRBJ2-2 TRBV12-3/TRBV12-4 TGTGCCAGCAGTTTATGGGGGGCCGGGGAGCTGTTTTTT CASSLWGAGELFF
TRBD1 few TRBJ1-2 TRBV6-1 TGTGCCGGCAGATGGGACAGGGGAAACTATGGCTACACCTTC CAGRWDRGNYGYTF
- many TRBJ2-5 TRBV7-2 TGTGCCAGCAGCCTTCCAGAGTCAGAGACCCAGTACTTC CASSLPESETQYF
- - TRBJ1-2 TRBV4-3 TGCGCCAGCAGCCAAGGGGTCCAGGCACAGGTTTATGGCTACACCTTC CASSQGVQAQVYGYTF
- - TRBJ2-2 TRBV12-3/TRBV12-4 TGTGCCAGCAGTTCGGACAGAGACACTATTTTTCTGCGGGGATACACCGGGGAGCTGTTTTTT CASSSDRDTIFLRGYTGELFF
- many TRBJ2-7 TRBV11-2 TGTGCCAGCAGCTTAGGTCCGCGGGACGAGCAGTACTTC CASSLGPRDEQYF
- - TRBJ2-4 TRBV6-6 TGTGCCAGCAGTTACCCCGCTGGGTCTGACAAAAACATTCAGTACTTC CASSYPAGSDKNIQYF
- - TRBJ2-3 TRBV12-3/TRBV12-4 TGTGCCAGCAGTTTTCCCTTAGAGGCAGATACGCAGTATTTT CASSFPLEADTQYF
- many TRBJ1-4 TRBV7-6 TGTGCCAGCAGCTTCAGAGGCGTCGGTGAAAAACTGTTTTTT CASSFRGVGEKLFF
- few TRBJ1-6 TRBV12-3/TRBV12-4 TGTGCCAGCAGCCCCCCTGAGGGGCTGTATAATTCACCCCTCCACTTT CASSPPEGLYNSPLHF
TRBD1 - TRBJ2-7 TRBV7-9 TGTGCCAGCAGAAAGACAGGGGGTAACACCTACGAGCAGTACTTC CASRKTGGNTYEQYF
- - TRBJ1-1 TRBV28 TGTGCCAGCAGTTTTATGCCACAGGGAGAGTTGAACACTGAAGCTTTCTTT CASSFMPQGELNTEAFF
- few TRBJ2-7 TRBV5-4 TGTGCCAGCAGCCTGGGCCTAGGGGGGGAGGAGCAGTACTTC CASSLGLGGEEQYF
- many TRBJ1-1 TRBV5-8 TGTGCCAGCAGCCCCGAGGCCAACACTGAAGCTTTCTTT CASSPEANTEAFF
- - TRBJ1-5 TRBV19 TGTGCCAGTAGTACCGGTAGGGGTGAAACCAATCAGCCCCAGCATTTT CASSTGRGETNQPQHF
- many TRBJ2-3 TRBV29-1 TGCAGCGTCACCGGGGGTAGCACAGATACGCAGTATTTT CSVTGGSTDTQYF
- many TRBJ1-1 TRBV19 TGTGCCAGTAGTATAGTTATTGATTGGAACACTGAAGCTTTCTTT CASSIVIDWNTEAFF
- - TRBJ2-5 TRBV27 TGTGCCAGCAGTTTTCGTTTCCGGCAGAACCAAGAGACCCAGTACTTC CASSFRFRQNQETQYF
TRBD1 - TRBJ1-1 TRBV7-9 TGTACCAGCAGCCCCCGGGACAGGGCCGCCCCTGAAGCTTTCTTT CTSSPRDRAAPEAFF
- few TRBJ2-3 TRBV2 TGTGCCAGCAGTGATTCAGACACAGATACGCAGTATTTT CASSDSDTDTQYF
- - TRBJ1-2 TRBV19 TGTGCCAGTACTTCACAGGGATTCTACGAGGGCTACACCTTC CASTSQGFYEGYTF
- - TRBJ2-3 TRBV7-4 - CASSSSQWASGSPSTDTRYF
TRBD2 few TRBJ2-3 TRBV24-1 TGTGCCACCAGTGATTCGACTAGCGGGGGCCTTAGCACAGATACGCAGTATTTT CATSDSTSGGLSTDTQYF
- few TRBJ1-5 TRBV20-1 TGCAGTGCATCGGGCCAGGGTGGCGATCAGCCCCAGCATTTT CSASGQGGDQPQHF
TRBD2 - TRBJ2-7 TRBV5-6 TGTGCCAGCAGTCGGACTAGCGGGAGGGTCTACGAGCAGTACTTC CASSRTSGRVYEQYF
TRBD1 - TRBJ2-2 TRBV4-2 TGTGCCAGCAGCCTCACAGGGGGCGGTTACTACACCGGGGAGCTGTTTTTT CASSLTGGGYYTGELFF
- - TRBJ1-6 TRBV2 TGTGCCAGCAGGGGTCGAATTTCACCCCTCCACTTT CASRGRISPLHF
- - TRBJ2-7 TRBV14 TGTGCCAGCAGCCAAGATTCGGAACAGTCCTACGAGCAGTACTTC CASSQDSEQSYEQYF
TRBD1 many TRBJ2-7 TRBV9 TGTGCCAGCAGCGTAGCCAGCGGACAGGGCCACGAGCAGTACTTC CASSVASGQGHEQYF
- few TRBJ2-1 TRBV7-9 TGTGCCAGCAGGCCCACCGGGTCCTACAATGAGCAGTTCTTC CASRPTGSYNEQFF
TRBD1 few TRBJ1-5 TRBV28 TGTGCCAGCAGTCCAGACAGGGTTGATCGGCCCCAGCATTTT CASSPDRVDRPQHF
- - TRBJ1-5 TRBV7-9 TGTGCCAGCAGCTTAGCAGGACAGCTACCATCCAGGGTTCTGCATTTT CASSLAGQLPSRVLHF
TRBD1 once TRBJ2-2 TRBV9 TGTGCCAGCAGCGTTTGGACAGGGGGGGCCCTTGTTGGGGAGCTGTGTTTT CASSVWTGGALVGELCF
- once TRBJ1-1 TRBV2 TGTGCCAGCAGTACCCCGGCGGCGAACACTGAAGCTTTCTTT CASSTPAANTEAFF
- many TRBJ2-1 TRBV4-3 TGCGCCAGCAGCCAAGGAGGGCTAGACAATGAGCAGTTCTTC CASSQGGLDNEQFF